This TCR beta chain was identified in a study of blood T cell repertoires in COVID-19. Sequenced by immunoSEQ multiplex PCR; TCRdb stores in-frame clones only, minus some. Among almost 350,000 clones, about nine tenths were seen once, and the ten largest hold 0.85% to 1.3%. Sequenced input: PBMCs or T cells enriched from blood (not recorded which). This sequence originates from a woman younger than 45 who had been exposed to COVID-19.

CDR3 loop: CASAPGWGRVTEAFF. The CDR3 DNA sequence: TGTGCCAGCGCCCCAGGGTGGGGAAGGGTCACTGAAGCTTTCTTT. The chain has TRBV19 and TRBJ1-1; maybe TRBD1 (5 bases). The CDR3 loop spans 15 amino acids. The germline gives CDR1 LNHDA, CDR2 SQIVND (reference sequence). Trimming stripped 9 bases from V and 4 bases from J, with 21 bases between. The variable domain in full, with the rest retrieved from reference TRBV19 and TRBJ1-1, is DGGITQSPKYLFRKEGQNVTLSCEQNLNHDAMYWYRQDPGQGLRLIYYSQIVNDFQKGDIAEGYSVSREKKESFPLTVTSAQKNPTAFYLCASAPGWGRVTEAFFGQGTRLTVV.